The 8 T cell receptor beta chains reported below all come from one sample, sequenced in a study of T cells after posttransplantation cyclophosphamide. Profiled with immunoSEQ multiplex PCR; TCRdb holds only in-frame clones, not every one. Altogether 30,000 or so clones were found in the sample, and no singletons occur. The specimen was PBMCs. Receptors originate from a woman aged 60-75 years in good health, CMV-negative, and a related stem cell transplant donor.

This clone occurred many times. The chain uses TRBV5-4 and TRBJ2-7, with 10 bases identical to TRBD2. The germline gives CDR1 SGHNT, CDR2 YYREEE (reference sequence). CDR3 length: 16 residues. V lost 1 base, J lost 5 bases, and 9 bases stayed unmatched. The CDR3 region is CASSLRLAGTLDEQYF. The CDR3 DNA reads TGTGCCAGCAGCTTGCGACTAGCGGGTACCCTGGACGAGCAGTACTTC.

This clone was picked up many times. CDR3 coding DNA: TGTGCCAGTAATCGTAGACAGGGGAATTCACCCCTCCACTTT. Translating it yields CASNRRQGNSPLHF. The chain joins TRBV19 to TRBJ1-6; 8 bases fit TRBD1. V shed 7 bases, J shed 7 bases, and the junction held 6 bases outside the gene matches. The V gene's germline CDR1 is LNHDA and CDR2 SQIVND (reference sequence). The CDR3 runs 14 residues.

Turning to this clone: A clone one base away is much larger, so this may be a read error. The genes are TRBV4-1 and TRBJ2-7; tentative D call: TRBD1 (5 bases). This CDR3 has 17 amino acids. Germline V gives CDR1 MGHRA, CDR2 YSYEKL. The CDR3 here is CASSQEKSGHKSYQQYF. The CDR3 DNA reads TGCGCCAGCAGCCAAGAGAAATCAGGACACAAGTCCTACCAGCAGTACTTC.

This clone was recorded at least ten times. V usage is TRBV5-6 and J usage is TRBJ1-4; no firm D call. Trimming stripped 4 bases from V and 7 bases from J, with 11 bases between. This CDR3 region has 13 residues. Germline V gene lookup returns CDR1 SGHDT and CDR2 YYEEEE. CDR3 bases: TGTGCCAGCAGCCTGCGGATGGCTGAAAAACTGTTTTTT. Encoded protein: CASSLRMAEKLFF. Full variable domain (missing parts from reference TRBV5-6 and TRBJ1-4): DAGVTQSPTHLIKTRGQQVTLRCSPKSGHDTVSWYQQALGQGPQFIFQYYEEEERQRGNFPDRFSGHQFPNYSSELNVNALLLGDSALYLCASSLRMAEKLFFGSGTQLSVL.

This clone occurred many times. CDR3 DNA sequence: TGTGCCAGCAGGGGGGGTGGCCGAGGGAACATTCAGTACTTC. It is translated as CASRGGGRGNIQYF. The chain joins TRBV2 to TRBJ2-4, with a possible D match to TRBD2 (6 bases). This CDR3 spans 14 amino acids. Trimming shortened V by 6 bases and J by 7 bases, and 16 bases separated the two germline ends. Germline V lookup: CDR1 SNHLY, CDR2 FYNNEI.

This clone has just a few counts. The chain carries TRBV20-1 and TRBJ1-5; 9 nucleotides match TRBD1. Looked up from germline, CDR1 is DFQATT and CDR2 is SNEGSKA (reference sequence). This CDR3 contains 11 residues. The V and J ends lost 1 base and 16 bases, in that order; junction bases with no gene match: 5. CDR3 sequence: CSARVGTGYHF. DNA of the CDR3: TGCAGTGCTAGAGTTGGGACAGGGTATCATTTT.

This clone came up many times. The V call is TRBV5-4, the J call TRBJ2-1; TRBD2 aligns across 8 bases. CDR3 length equals 15 residues. Germline loops: CDR1 SGHNT, CDR2 YYREEE (reference sequence). V dropped 4 bases and J dropped 6; count of bases not matched to a gene: 9. The CDR3 sequence: CASSARGELRNEQFF. CDR3 nucleotide sequence: TGTGCCAGCAGCGCGCGGGGGGAGCTTCGCAATGAGCAGTTCTTC.

This clone was seen only a few times. V is TRBV28 and J is TRBJ2-7; TRBD1 aligns across 9 bases. Germline CDR1 reads MDHEN; CDR2 reads SYDVKM. V was pared by 2 bases and J by 5 bases, with 7 bases of the junction left unmatched. The CDR3 loop spans 15 amino acids. CDR3 in amino acids: CASSLRGQGGHEQYF. In DNA, the CDR3 is TGTGCCAGCAGTTTAAGGGGACAGGGTGGCCACGAGCAGTACTTC.